The 21 T cell receptor beta chains below all came from one sample that was sequenced in a study of blood T cell repertoires in COVID-19. Clones were sequenced by immunoSEQ multiplex PCR, and TCRdb holds only the in-frame ones, with some missing. Of tens of thousands of clones listed, roughly 84% were seen once; the top ten hold about 2.5%. The sample taken for sequencing was peripheral blood. The source is a man older than 75 with active or convalescent COVID-19.

There are a few counts of this clone. The chain employs TRBV19 and TRBJ1-5, with D perhaps matching TRBD1 (5 bases). The CDR3 is 15 amino acids. V was cut by 6 bases and J by 5 bases, with 17 bases left in between. Germline assignment: CDR1 LNHDA and CDR2 SQIVND (reference sequence). CDR3 region: CASRTTGGSDQPQHF. DNA of the CDR3: TGTGCCAGTAGAACCACGGGGGGAAGTGATCAGCCCCAGCATTTT.

The rearrangement joins TRBV6-2 or TRBV6-3 to TRBJ2-1; 8 bases are a match to TRBD2. The V and J ends lost 6 bases and 6 bases, in that order; junction bases with no gene match: 7. The CDR3 is made up of 14 amino acids. Germline values: CDR1 MNHEY, CDR2 SVGEGT. The CDR3 reads CASSSGSGSNEQFF. CDR3 DNA: TGTGCCAGCAGCAGCGGGAGCGGGAGCAATGAGCAGTTCTTC.

The chain carries TRBV11-2 and TRBJ2-7; 7 bases agree with TRBD1. This CDR3 comprises 15 residues. The germline V gene encodes CDR1 SGHAT and CDR2 FQNNGV. Trimming at V came to 4 bases and at J to 9 bases, leaving 15 bases not matched to a gene. The CDR3 coding sequence is TGTGCCAGCAGCTCGGGACAGCCAGGCTCTGGGGGGCAGTACTTC. It encodes CASSSGQPGSGGQYF.

The chain has TRBV6-6 and TRBJ2-1; 8 nucleotides agree with TRBD2. There are 14 residues in the CDR3. V shed 5 bases and J 4 bases; nucleotides not matched to a gene: 4. Germline CDR1 is MNHNY and CDR2 is SVGAGI (reference sequence). CDR3 sequence: CASSIPGGYNEQFF. The CDR3 coding sequence is TGTGCCAGCAGTATACCGGGGGGGTACAATGAGCAGTTCTTC.

The V gene is TRBV5-5, the J gene TRBJ1-1; D possibly corresponds to TRBD1 (5 bases). Germline CDR1 and CDR2: SGHKS and YYEKEE (reference sequence). This CDR3 is 14 amino acids long. The V and J ends lost 0 bases and 5 bases respectively, with 11 bases between them. Written as DNA, the CDR3 is TGTGCCAGCAGCTTGGAAGGGGCGAGGACTGAAGCTTTCTTT. As protein: CASSLEGARTEAFF.

A few counts support this clone. The chain has TRBV5-6 and TRBJ1-6, with 8 bases aligning to TRBD1. The junction had 4 bases not matched to a gene; V was cut back by 4 bases and J by 10 bases. Germline V gives CDR1 SGHDT, CDR2 YYEEEE. The CDR3 has 13 amino acids. The CDR3, as DNA: TGTGCCAGCAGCGGGAACAGGGGGTCACCCCTCCACTTT. Protein sequence: CASSGNRGSPLHF.

This chain connects TRBV27 to TRBJ1-5, with 7 bases that match TRBD1. CDR3 length: 15 residues. CDR1 and CDR2 from the germline V gene are MNHEY and SMNVEV (reference sequence). Trimming at V came to 6 bases and at J to 5 bases, leaving 10 bases not matched to a gene. In DNA, the CDR3 is TGTGCCAGCAGCAATGGCGGGACAGTTGATCAGCCCCAGCATTTT. Translated, it gives CASSNGGTVDQPQHF.

V and J are TRBV3-1 (or the pseudogene TRBV3-2) and TRBJ2-1; 7 bases agree with TRBD2. After removal of 2 bases from V and 5 bases from J, the junction contained 0 bases not matched to a gene. The CDR3 totals 13 residues. Germline V lookup: CDR1 LGHDT, CDR2 YNNKEL (reference sequence). CDR3 region: CASSQSGNNEQFF. CDR3 in DNA: TGTGCCAGCAGCCAAAGCGGGAACAATGAGCAGTTCTTC.

This chain joins TRBV11-3 and TRBJ2-1; weak D call: TRBD2 (5 bases). CDR1 and CDR2 (germline): SGHNT, YENEEA. Trimming pared 3 bases from V and 1 base from J, leaving 16 bases between. The CDR3 contains 17 residues. The CDR3 DNA sequence: TGTGCCAGCAGCTTCGCTCGCCGCAGCGGTTCCTACAATGAGCAGTTCTTC. Protein: CASSFARRSGSYNEQFF.

The chain joins TRBV5-1 to TRBJ2-1; 7 bases line up with TRBD1. V dropped 0 bases and J dropped 5; count of bases not matched to a gene: 5. CDR3 length equals 15 residues. In germline, CDR1 is SGHRS, CDR2 YFSETQ. CDR3 DNA: TGCGCCAGCAGCTTGGAGGGACAGTATAACAATGAGCAGTTCTTC. The encoded protein is CASSLEGQYNNEQFF. Full variable domain (remainder filled in from reference TRBV5-1 and TRBJ2-1): KAGVTQTPRYLIKTRGQQVTLSCSPISGHRSVSWYQQTPGQGLQFLFEYFSETQRNKGNFPGRFSGRQFSNSRSEMNVSTLELGDSALYLCASSLEGQYNNEQFFGPGTRLTVL.

The V call is TRBV5-4, the J call TRBJ2-4, with D perhaps matching TRBD2 (5 bases). Deletions cut 1 base from V and 7 bases from J, with 9 bases between. The length of the CDR3 is 13 residues. Germline values: CDR1 SGHNT, CDR2 YYREEE (reference sequence). The CDR3 sequence: CASSLSGFNIQYF. The CDR3 DNA is TGTGCCAGCAGCTTGTCGGGGTTCAACATTCAGTACTTC.

As DNA, the CDR3 is TGTGCCAGCAGCCCCCTTCAATCAGGGTTCGTGAACACTGAAGCTTTCTTT. This codes for CASSPLQSGFVNTEAFF. This sequence joins TRBV6-2 or TRBV6-3 and TRBJ1-1, with D maybe TRBD1 (5 bases). The CDR3 runs 17 residues. CDR1 is MNHEY and CDR2 is SVGEGT in the germline V gene. The germline V and J ends were trimmed by 6 bases and 0 bases, with 20 bases remaining between them.

J is TRBJ2-7 and V is TRBV6-6, with D perhaps TRBD2 (5 bases). The V end was cut by 5 bases, the J end by 2 bases, with 10 bases between. The CDR3 consists of 13 residues. Germline V gene data show CDR1 as MNHNY and CDR2 as SVGAGI (reference sequence). The CDR3 DNA reads as TGTGCCAGCAGTCTCACCGGGGCCTACGAGCAGTACTTC. Translation gives CASSLTGAYEQYF.

This chain joins TRBV12-5 and TRBJ2-7, with a possible D match to TRBD2 (5 bases). V was clipped by 1 base and J by 6 bases, with 10 bases between them. The CDR3 is 13 amino acids. CDR1 is LGHNT and CDR2 is FRNRAP in the germline V gene. CDR3 residues: CASGLALAGEQYF. DNA of the CDR3: TGTGCTAGTGGTTTGGCCCTCGCGGGCGAGCAGTACTTC.

This clone has a single count. The chain links TRBV6-6 to TRBJ2-3, with D possibly being TRBD2 (5 bases). Trimming removed 8 bases at V and 6 bases at J, with 21 bases between. Germline V gene data show CDR1 as MNHNY and CDR2 as SVGAGI (reference sequence). The CDR3 spans 15 residues. The CDR3 spells CASATPAGPGDTQYF. The CDR3 nucleotides read TGTGCCAGCGCCACCCCGGCGGGCCCCGGGGATACGCAGTATTTT.

This clone was counted once. This chain links TRBV5-4 with TRBJ2-3, with 8 bases that match TRBD1. The CDR3 loop spans 15 amino acids. J lost 2 bases, V lost 2 bases, and 4 bases had no gene match. Germline-derived CDR1 and CDR2 are SGHNT and YYREEE (reference sequence). The CDR3 region has the DNA TGTGCCAGCAGCTTTAGACAGGGGCCCACAGATACGCAGTATTTT. This encodes CASSFRQGPTDTQYF.

V and J are TRBV2 and TRBJ2-1, with TRBD1 as a possible D gene (5 bases). Trimming removed 7 bases at V and 9 bases at J, with 19 bases between. Germline CDR1 reads SNHLY; CDR2 reads FYNNEI. The CDR3 loop spans 14 amino acids. CDR3 amino acids: CASIWSAGRPEQFF. The CDR3 DNA sequence: TGTGCCAGCATCTGGTCGGCAGGGCGACCTGAGCAGTTCTTC.

The chain has TRBV5-1 and TRBJ1-6, with D unclear. V gave up 2 bases and J gave up 10 bases, with 10 bases separating them. This CDR3 region has 13 residues. Looked up from germline, CDR1 is SGHRS and CDR2 is YFSETQ. CDR3 in DNA: TGCGCCAGCAGCTTTCGGGGAGGGTCACCCCTCCACTTT. Amino acids: CASSFRGGSPLHF. Drawing the rest from reference TRBV5-1 and TRBJ1-6, the complete variable domain is KAGVTQTPRYLIKTRGQQVTLSCSPISGHRSVSWYQQTPGQGLQFLFEYFSETQRNKGNFPGRFSGRQFSNSRSEMNVSTLELGDSALYLCASSFRGGSPLHFGNGTRLTVT.

This sequence joins TRBV27 and TRBJ1-5; 7 bases line up with TRBD1. The J segment lost 0 bases and the V segment lost 4 bases, leaving 6 bases of the junction unmatched. The CDR3 has 16 residues. Germline CDR1 MNHEY, CDR2 SMNVEV (reference sequence). CDR3 DNA: TGTGCCAGCAGTTCGATCGGGACAGCTAGCAATCAGCCCCAGCATTTT. Its protein is CASSSIGTASNQPQHF.

This clone was found a few times. The chain uses TRBV19 and TRBJ2-6, with D possibly TRBD2 on 5 matching bases. Per the germline V gene, CDR1 is LNHDA and CDR2 is SQIVND (reference sequence). CDR3 size: 16 residues. Trimming stripped 9 bases from V and 2 bases from J, with 17 bases between. The CDR3 DNA follows: TGTGCCAGCCCCCCCGCGAGGGCCACTGGGGCCAACGTCCTGACTTTC. It specifies CASPPARATGANVLTF.

The count of this clone is one. This chain joins TRBV5-1 and TRBJ2-5; 7 positions match TRBD2. The V and J ends lost 0 bases and 5 bases, in that order; junction bases with no gene match: 4. Germline V CDR1 and CDR2: SGHRS, YFSETQ. This CDR3 comprises 14 residues. The CDR3 spells CASSLVSGTETQYF. The CDR3 nucleotides read TGCGCCAGCAGCTTGGTCAGCGGGACGGAGACCCAGTACTTC.